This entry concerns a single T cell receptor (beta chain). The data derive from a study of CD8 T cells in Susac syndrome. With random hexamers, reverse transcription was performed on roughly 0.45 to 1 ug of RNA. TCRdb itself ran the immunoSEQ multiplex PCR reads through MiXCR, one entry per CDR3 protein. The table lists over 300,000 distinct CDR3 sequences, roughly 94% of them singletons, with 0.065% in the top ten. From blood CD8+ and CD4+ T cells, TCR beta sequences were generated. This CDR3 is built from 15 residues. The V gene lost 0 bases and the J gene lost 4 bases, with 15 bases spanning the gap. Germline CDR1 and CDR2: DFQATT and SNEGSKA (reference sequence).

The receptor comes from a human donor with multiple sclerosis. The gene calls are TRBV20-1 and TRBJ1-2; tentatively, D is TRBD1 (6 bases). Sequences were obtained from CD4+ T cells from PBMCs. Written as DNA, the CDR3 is TGCAGTGCTAGAGATGGGGGCTCCGGAGGCTATGGCTACACCTTC. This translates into CSARDGGSGGYGYTF.